This T cell receptor (beta chain) was identified during a study of blood T cell repertoires in COVID-19. Study in general: Samples of COVID-19 (acute and convalescent) were obtained from the United States, Italy and Spain. Sources were T cells, B-cell-depleted T cells, or PBMCs; the material itself was cDNA or gDNA.

This clone was seen a handful of times. In the authors' workflow: Cell counts per sample came from amplifying reference gene primers. TCRdb's table, derived via immunoSEQ multiplex PCR, lists solely in-frame clones and lacks some. The V and J calls and clone size were taken over from that table, and D and trimming were inferred from the DNA. The sample records approximately 170,000 clones, approximately 84% being singletons. The CDR3 has 19 amino acids. From germline, CDR1 is SGHRS and CDR2 YFSETQ. J was trimmed by 0 bases and V by 4 bases; bases with no gene match: 14. While infection was still active, Seattle patients were enrolled and then followed longitudinally.

The V gene is TRBV5-1, the J gene TRBJ2-1, with 9 nucleotides matching TRBD2. Sequenced material: peripheral blood. The clonotype originates from a woman of 80 years or more with COVID-19, enrolled during active disease. The CDR3 spells CASSPGLATLISSYNEQFF. The CDR3, as DNA: TGCGCCAGCAGCCCCGGACTAGCGACCCTTATTAGCTCCTACAATGAGCAGTTCTTC.